This T cell receptor beta chain was recovered during a study of T cell responses to AZD1222 COVID-19 vaccine. Details on this clone: Antigen unknown.

V lost 2 bases and J lost 7; bases outside the gene matches: 9. Per the germline V gene, CDR1 is GTSNPN and CDR2 is SVGIG (reference sequence). The CDR3 is 15 residues long. Method: immunoSEQ multiplex PCR; TCRdb's copy keeps in-frame clones and lacks some. The table includes 100,000 to 150,000 clones, approximately 91% detected once. Regarding the study as a whole: Spike regions recognized by vaccine-associated CD4 TCRs spanned the protein, led by 160-218 and 743-854. Donors were mostly white British, more females; clonal diversity possibly underestimated. The peak T cell response came first, and repertoires were sampled only after it. When two AZD1222 doses had been given, Spike-specific TCR breadth and depth rose.

The sample consisted of peripheral blood, taken 28 days after the second AZD1222 dose. The chain couples TRBV30 to TRBJ1-5; TRBD1 agrees at 9 bases. The TCR was taken from an adult who received the AZD1222 COVID-19 vaccine. The CDR3 reads CAWSKGSTGGQPQHF. CDR3 sequence (DNA): TGTGCCTGGAGTAAAGGGTCGACAGGGGGACAGCCCCAGCATTTT.